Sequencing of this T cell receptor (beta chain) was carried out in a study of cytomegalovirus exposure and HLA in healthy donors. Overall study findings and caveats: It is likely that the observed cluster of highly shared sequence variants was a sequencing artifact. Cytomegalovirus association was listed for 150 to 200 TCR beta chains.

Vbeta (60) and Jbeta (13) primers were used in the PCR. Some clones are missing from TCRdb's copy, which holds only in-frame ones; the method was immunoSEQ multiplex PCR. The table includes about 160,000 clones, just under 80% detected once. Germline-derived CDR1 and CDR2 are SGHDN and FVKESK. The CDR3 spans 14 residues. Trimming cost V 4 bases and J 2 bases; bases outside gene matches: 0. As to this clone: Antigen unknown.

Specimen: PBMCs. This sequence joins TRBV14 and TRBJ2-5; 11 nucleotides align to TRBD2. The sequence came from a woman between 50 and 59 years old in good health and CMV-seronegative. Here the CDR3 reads CASSRLAGQETQYF. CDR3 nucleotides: TGTGCCAGCAGCCGACTAGCGGGGCAAGAGACCCAGTACTTC.